Listed here are 20 T cell receptor beta chains from one sample, sequenced in a study of cytomegalovirus exposure and HLA in healthy donors. The PCR contained 60 Vbeta and 13 Jbeta primers. Method: immunoSEQ multiplex PCR; TCRdb's copy keeps in-frame clones and lacks some. Of approximately 170,000 clones in the sample, 65% to 70% were seen once. Specimen: PBMCs. The receptors come from a woman aged 18-29 years in good health and CMV-seropositive.

This clone was seen only once. The V call is TRBV9, the J call TRBJ2-5; 9 nucleotides align to TRBD2. TRBJ2-7 matches the DNA end more closely, so the J call is doubtful. The CDR3 is 15 residues long. CDR1 SGDLS and CDR2 YYNGEE come from the germline V gene. The CDR3 DNA reads TGTGCCAGCAGCACTCTAGGCGGGGGGGCCCACGAGCAGTACTTC. Its protein is CASSTLGGGAHEQYF.

This clone was detected a few times. This chain connects TRBV7-9 to TRBJ1-6; 8 bases are a match to TRBD1. Per the germline V gene, CDR1 is SEHNR and CDR2 is FQNEAQ (reference sequence). The length of the CDR3 is 13 residues. Losses at the gene ends were 11 bases for V and 8 bases for J; bases not matched to a gene: 8. The DNA of the CDR3 is TGTGCCGGAGGGACAGGAGATTATTCACCCCTCCACTTT. It encodes CAGGTGDYSPLHF.

V usage is TRBV7-3 and J usage is TRBJ1-2; D gene unclear. V was trimmed by 2 bases and J by 2 bases, leaving 15 bases between them. CDR1 is SGHTA, CDR2 FQGTGA, per germline. This CDR3 comprises 16 residues. The CDR3 is CASSLQSREANYGYTF. The CDR3 DNA is TGTGCCAGCAGCTTACAGTCCCGGGAAGCAAACTATGGCTACACCTTC.

The V gene is TRBV5-1, the J gene TRBJ2-5; tentative D call: TRBD1 (5 bases). There are 14 residues in the CDR3. Trimming took off 2 bases at V and 4 bases at J, with 12 bases between the two ends. In germline, CDR1 is SGHRS, CDR2 YFSETQ. The CDR3 nucleotides read TGCGCCAGCAGCTTCGCCCAGGGAAGAGAGACCCAGTACTTC. Translation: CASSFAQGRETQYF.

A single count supports this clone. This rearrangement joins TRBV21-1 to TRBJ1-2; the DNA was not used to check the table's D call, TRBD1. TRBV21-1 represents a pseudogene. CDR3 length: 18 amino acids. CDR3 bases: TGTGCCAGCAGCGAGCGACAGGGGGCGCATGAACCTTACTATGGCTACACCTTC. Translating gives CASSERQGAHEPYYGYTF.

This clone was counted only a few times. The chain recombines TRBV30 with TRBJ1-2; 8 bases map to TRBD1. Trimming cost V 4 bases and J 7 bases; bases outside gene matches: 11. CDR1 is GTSNPN, CDR2 SVGIG, per germline (reference sequence). The CDR3 is 14 amino acids. This CDR3 reads CAWIRQGLQGGYTF. In DNA form, the CDR3 reads TGTGCCTGGATCCGACAGGGGCTTCAGGGTGGCTACACCTTC.

The CDR3 sequence: CASSGLGGETQYF. In DNA form, the CDR3 reads TGTGCCAGCAGTGGTCTGGGGGGAGAGACCCAGTACTTC. The chain joins TRBV6-1 to TRBJ2-5, with D maybe TRBD2 (6 bases). V lost 4 bases and J 4 bases, leaving 10 bases between the germline ends. Germline assignment: CDR1 MNHNS and CDR2 SASEGT. The CDR3 totals 13 residues.

In this sample, this clone turned up a few times. CDR3 in amino acids: CASKPTGGIGLYGYTF. CDR3 in DNA: TGTGCCAGCAAACCGACAGGGGGCATTGGGCTCTATGGCTACACCTTC. V usage is TRBV6-6 and J usage is TRBJ1-2, with 10 nucleotides matching TRBD1. The germline V gene has CDR1 MNHNY and CDR2 SVGAGI (reference sequence). V shed 7 bases, J shed 4 bases, and the junction held 12 bases outside the gene matches. The CDR3 extends over 16 amino acids.

The rearrangement uses TRBV4-3 and TRBJ2-7, with D possibly being TRBD2 (5 bases). V was trimmed by 0 bases and J by 6 bases, leaving 18 bases between them. CDR3 size: 16 residues. Germline values: CDR1 LGHNA, CDR2 YSLEER. The CDR3 is CASSQDPLAAPGEQYF. The CDR3 DNA follows: TGCGCCAGCAGCCAAGATCCCCTAGCCGCCCCGGGCGAGCAGTACTTC.

The chain couples TRBV30 to TRBJ1-2, with a tentative D call TRBD1 (6 bases). Trimming removed 2 bases at V and 3 bases at J, with 13 bases between. Germline CDR1 and CDR2: GTSNPN and SVGIG (reference sequence). The CDR3 runs 14 residues. CDR3 sequence reads: CAWSWEQGDYGYTF. In nucleotides, the CDR3 is TGTGCCTGGAGTTGGGAACAGGGAGACTATGGCTACACCTTC.

The rearrangement joins TRBV5-4 to TRBJ2-1, with D tentatively TRBD1 (6 bases). Trimming left V 3 bases short and J 10 bases short, with 20 bases between. Per germline, CDR1 SGHNT and CDR2 YYREEE (reference sequence). The CDR3 length is 15 residues. The CDR3 region has the DNA TGTGCCAGCAGCTCTGTAAATAACAGGGTAAGAGAGCAGTTCTTC. This translates into CASSSVNNRVREQFF.

The chain's CDR3 is CASSPANVLEAFF. Here the CDR3 DNA reads TGTGCCAGCTCACCTGCGAATGTCCTTGAAGCTTTCTTT. The chain employs TRBV18 and TRBJ1-1; D is unclear. Trimming cost V 3 bases and J 7 bases, with 12 bases left between them. Germline V gives CDR1 KGHSH, CDR2 LQKENI. The CDR3 totals 13 residues.

This sequence joins TRBV27 and TRBJ2-2, with D unresolved. The V gene lost 6 bases and the J gene lost 7 bases, with 9 bases spanning the gap. This CDR3 comprises 12 residues. CDR1 is MNHEY, CDR2 SMNVEV, per germline (reference sequence). CDR3 sequence: CASSLGGGELFF. The CDR3 DNA reads TGTGCCAGCAGCCTAGGTGGCGGGGAGCTGTTTTTT.

The chain is built from TRBV7-2 and TRBJ2-1; 12 positions match TRBD2. Germline V CDR1 and CDR2: SGHTA, FQGNSA. J gave up 4 bases and V 11 bases, and 3 bases lay outside the gene matches. The CDR3 sequence is 13 residues long. DNA of the CDR3: TGTGCCGGCACTAGCGGGGGGTACAATGAGCAGTTCTTC. As protein: CAGTSGGYNEQFF.

In its sample, this clone was seen a few times. The rearrangement uses TRBV6-1 and TRBJ2-6; D remains ambiguous. The CDR3 extends over 15 amino acids. Germline CDR1 MNHNS, CDR2 SASEGT. V shed 5 bases and J shed 4 bases, with 12 bases lying between them. CDR3 region: CASSLELYGANVLTF. The CDR3 nucleotides are TGTGCCAGCAGTCTAGAACTGTACGGGGCCAACGTCCTGACTTTC.

This chain connects TRBV30 to TRBJ2-1; TRBD2 might be the D (6 bases). The CDR3 covers 16 residues. V dropped 4 bases and J dropped 4 bases, with 20 bases sitting between them. Germline V lookup: CDR1 GTSNPN, CDR2 SVGIG (reference sequence). CDR3 region: CAWNSRLSGQYNEQFF. The CDR3 DNA sequence: TGTGCCTGGAACTCTCGACTAAGCGGGCAATACAATGAGCAGTTCTTC. Filled out from reference TRBV30 and TRBJ2-1, the complete variable domain reads SQTIHQWPATLVQPVGSPLSLECTVEGTSNPNLYWYRQAAGRGLQLLFYSVGIGQISSEVPQNLSASRPQDRQFILSSKKLLLSDSGFYLCAWNSRLSGQYNEQFFGPGTRLTVL.

The V gene is TRBV7-8, the J gene TRBJ1-2, with D maybe TRBD1 (5 bases). V was clipped by 1 base and J by 1 base, with 16 bases between them. CDR1 is SGHVS and CDR2 is FQNEAQ in the germline V gene. The CDR3 sequence is 17 residues long. CDR3: CASSLGLGARVNYGYTF. CDR3 DNA sequence: TGTGCCAGCAGCTTAGGCCTTGGCGCCAGGGTTAACTATGGCTACACCTTC.

The chain is built from TRBV29-1 and TRBJ1-1, with D perhaps matching TRBD1 (6 bases). Germline loops: CDR1 SQVTM, CDR2 ANQGSEA. The CDR3 covers 13 residues. The ends were cut back, 7 bases at V and 1 base at J, with 13 bases in the middle. DNA for the CDR3: TGCAGCGCCCTCCGACAGGAGAACACTGAAGCTTTCTTT. Amino acids: CSALRQENTEAFF.

The DNA of the CDR3 is TGTGCCAGCAGCGTAGGAGAGGGCGCGGGAGGCTACACCTTC. Translation: CASSVGEGAGGYTF. This chain links TRBV9 with TRBJ1-2; no firm D call. With 0 bases removed from V and 8 bases from J, the gap between germline ends came to 14 bases. CDR3 length equals 14 residues. Germline-derived CDR1 and CDR2 are SGDLS and YYNGEE.

J is TRBJ1-1 and V is TRBV19, with TRBD1 matching over 7 bases. V dropped 5 bases and J dropped 3; count of bases not matched to a gene: 3. The germline gives CDR1 LNHDA, CDR2 SQIVND (reference sequence). The CDR3 totals 13 residues. The CDR3 here is CASSLDRHTEAFF. In DNA, the CDR3 is TGTGCCAGTAGTCTGGACAGGCACACTGAAGCTTTCTTT.